The count of the clone carrying this TCR beta chain is one. Its antigen remains unidentified. Sequenced by immunoSEQ multiplex PCR; TCRdb stores in-frame clones only, minus some. The table has around 140,000 clones, 85% to 95% seen once. The data were obtained in a study of cytomegalovirus exposure and HLA in healthy donors. Notes on the study in general: A list of roughly 180 TCR beta chains associated with cytomegalovirus was given. Testing in vitro showed a few CMV-associated chains specific for CMV antigens.

The CDR3 sequence is 12 residues long. Germline lookup yields CDR1 LGHNT and CDR2 FRNRAP. The trim removed 4 bases at V and 10 bases at J, leaving 5 bases unmatched. The sequence came from a young man in good health and CMV-seropositive. The V and J genes are TRBV12-5 and TRBJ2-3, with 7 bases fitting TRBD2. Sequences were obtained from PBMCs. In DNA form, the CDR3 reads TGTGCTAGTGGTTCCGGGGGGTCGGCGCAGTATTTT. Residues: CASGSGGSAQYF.